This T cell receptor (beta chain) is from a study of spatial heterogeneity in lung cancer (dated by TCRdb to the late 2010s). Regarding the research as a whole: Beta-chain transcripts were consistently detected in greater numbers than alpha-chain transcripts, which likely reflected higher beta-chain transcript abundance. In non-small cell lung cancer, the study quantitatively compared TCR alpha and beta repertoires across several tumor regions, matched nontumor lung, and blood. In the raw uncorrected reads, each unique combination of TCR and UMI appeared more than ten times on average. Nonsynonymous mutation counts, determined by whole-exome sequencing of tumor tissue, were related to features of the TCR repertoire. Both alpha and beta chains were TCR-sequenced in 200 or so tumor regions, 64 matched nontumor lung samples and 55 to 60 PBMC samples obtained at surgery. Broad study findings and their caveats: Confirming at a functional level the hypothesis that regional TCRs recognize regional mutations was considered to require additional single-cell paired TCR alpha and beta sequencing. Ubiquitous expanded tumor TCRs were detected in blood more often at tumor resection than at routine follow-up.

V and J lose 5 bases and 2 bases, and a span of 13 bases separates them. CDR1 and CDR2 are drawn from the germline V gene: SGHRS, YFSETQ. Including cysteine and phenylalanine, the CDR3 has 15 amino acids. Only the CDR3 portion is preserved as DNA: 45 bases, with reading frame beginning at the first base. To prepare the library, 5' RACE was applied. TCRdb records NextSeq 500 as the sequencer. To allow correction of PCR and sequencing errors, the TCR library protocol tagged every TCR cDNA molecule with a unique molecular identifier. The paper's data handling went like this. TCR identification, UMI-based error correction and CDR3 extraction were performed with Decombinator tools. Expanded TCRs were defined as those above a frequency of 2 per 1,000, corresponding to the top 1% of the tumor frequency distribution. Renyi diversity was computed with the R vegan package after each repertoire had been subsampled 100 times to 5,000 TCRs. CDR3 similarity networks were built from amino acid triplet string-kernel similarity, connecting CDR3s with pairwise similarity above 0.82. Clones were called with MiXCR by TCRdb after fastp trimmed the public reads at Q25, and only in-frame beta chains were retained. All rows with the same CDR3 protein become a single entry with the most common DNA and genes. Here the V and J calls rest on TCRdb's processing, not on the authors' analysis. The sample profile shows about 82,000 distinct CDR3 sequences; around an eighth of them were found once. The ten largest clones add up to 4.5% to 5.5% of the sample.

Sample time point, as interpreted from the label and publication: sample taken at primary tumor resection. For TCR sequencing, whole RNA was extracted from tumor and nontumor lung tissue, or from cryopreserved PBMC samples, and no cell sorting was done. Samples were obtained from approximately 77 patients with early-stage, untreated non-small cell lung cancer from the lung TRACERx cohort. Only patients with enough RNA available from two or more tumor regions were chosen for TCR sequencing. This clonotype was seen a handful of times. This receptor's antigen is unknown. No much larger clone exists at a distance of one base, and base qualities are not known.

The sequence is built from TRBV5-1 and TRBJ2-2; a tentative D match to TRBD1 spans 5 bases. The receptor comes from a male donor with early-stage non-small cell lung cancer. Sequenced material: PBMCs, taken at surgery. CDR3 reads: CASSPRADNTGELFF. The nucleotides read TGCGCCAGCAGTCCCAGGGCGGACAACACCGGGGAGCTGTTTTTT.